This TCR beta chain was found in a study of human T cells and chemical hapten exposure. Time point here: patch test 2, 6 weeks after DPC sensitization. Treatment meaning: therapeutic diphenylcyclopropenone sensitization with weekly scalp DPC. V trimming: 5 bases; J trimming: 0 bases; junction bases outside the gene matches: 6. This CDR3 is 16 amino acids long. The germline gives CDR1 MGHRA, CDR2 YSYEKL. TCRdb processed the RACE reads anew with MiXCR; each CDR3 protein has one entry. The sample contains tens of thousands of distinct CDR3 sequences, about 8.9% of which appear only once. Many counts were recorded for this clonotype.

The clonotype was recovered from a middle-aged woman with alopecia areata. Some clones in this sample may be carry-over from other donors' samples. This chain links TRBV4-1 with TRBJ1-1, with TRBD1 matching over 10 bases. The specimen was whole blood, collected in connection with sensitization to the hapten diphenylcyclopropenone (DPC). CDR3 nucleotides: TGCGCCAGCAGCTGGGACAGGGGCCGTATGAACACTGAAGCTTTCTTT. Translating gives CASSWDRGRMNTEAFF.